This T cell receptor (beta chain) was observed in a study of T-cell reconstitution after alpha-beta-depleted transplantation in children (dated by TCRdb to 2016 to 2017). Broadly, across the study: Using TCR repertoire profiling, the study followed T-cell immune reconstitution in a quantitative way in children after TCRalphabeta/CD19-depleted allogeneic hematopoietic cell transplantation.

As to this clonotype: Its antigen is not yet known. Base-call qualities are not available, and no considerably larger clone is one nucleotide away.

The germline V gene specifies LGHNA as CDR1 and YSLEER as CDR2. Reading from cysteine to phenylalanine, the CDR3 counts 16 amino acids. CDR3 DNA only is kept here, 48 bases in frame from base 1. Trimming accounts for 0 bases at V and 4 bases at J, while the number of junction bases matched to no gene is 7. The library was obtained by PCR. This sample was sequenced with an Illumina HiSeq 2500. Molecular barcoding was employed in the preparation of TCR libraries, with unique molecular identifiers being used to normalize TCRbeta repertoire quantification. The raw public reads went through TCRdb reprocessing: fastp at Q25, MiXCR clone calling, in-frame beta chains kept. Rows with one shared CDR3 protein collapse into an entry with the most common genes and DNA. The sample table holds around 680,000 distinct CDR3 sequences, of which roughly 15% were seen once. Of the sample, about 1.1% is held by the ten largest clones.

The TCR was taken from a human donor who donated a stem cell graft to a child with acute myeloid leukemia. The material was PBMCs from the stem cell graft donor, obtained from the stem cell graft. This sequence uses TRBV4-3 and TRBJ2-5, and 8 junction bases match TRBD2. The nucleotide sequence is TGCGCCAGCAGCCAAGATCGCCTAGCGGGTGCAGAGACCCAGTACTTC. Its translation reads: CASSQDRLAGAETQYF.